The present T cell receptor (beta chain) was sequenced within a study of T cell responses to AZD1222 COVID-19 vaccine (dated by TCRdb to the early 2020s). Study-wide context: AZD1222 recipients given second doses at about 4 weeks or at about 12 weeks were pooled, since spike-specific TCR depth and breadth were not found to differ between the two schedules. A total of under 250 trial participants underwent TCR sequencing, of whom 207 had received two doses of AZD1222 and roughly 26 had received two doses of the MenACWY control vaccine. Trial participants were enrolled by age into subgroups of 18-55, 56-69 and 70-plus years, and around 140, 26 and 57 TCR-sequenced participants, respectively, were included in these subgroups.

V is reduced by 4 bases and J by 2 bases, leaving a spacing of 10 bases between them. The germline V gene specifies SGHRS as CDR1 and YFSETQ as CDR2. The CDR3, from cysteine to phenylalanine, totals 15 residues. The only DNA kept is the CDR3, 45 bases in frame from the first base. What the authors observed across the whole study: Participants were mostly white British and included more females than males, and it was suggested by the authors that clonal diversity may have been underestimated. The whole spike protein was spanned by vaccine-associated CD4 TCRs, and dominant responses were seen in regions 160-218 and 743-854. A significant rise in spike-specific TCR breadth and depth was observed after two AZD1222 doses relative to day 0 and relative to MenACWY recipients. Reportedly, almost half of the unique spike-specific TCRs recognized epitopes lying outside the regions that are mutated in the B.1.351 and B.1.1.7 variants. Because no samples from the day 14 peak response were available, repertoires could be characterized only after the peak T cell response. Only a handful of AZD1222 recipients were SARS-CoV-2 seropositive at baseline, limiting conclusions about previously exposed vaccinees. In the small 56-69-year group, the increase in depth fell short of significance, most likely because of low power.

The time point label, as the study defines it: baseline before first vaccination. The vaccinee samples were drawn from two UK trials, COV001 and COV002, one of which was a single-blind randomized controlled phase 2/3 trial testing AZD1222 (ChAdOx1 nCoV-19) in healthy adults. For TCRbeta chain sequencing, PBMC samples were collected from trial participants at day 0 and at day 28 after the second dose. As regards this clone: The clone's antigen remains unknown. No clone much larger than this one lies a single base away; base qualities are absent.

The CDR3 regions of human TCRbeta chains were analyzed by immunosequencing. The study's processing was this. Repertoire TCRs were matched against a reference library of SARS-CoV-2-specific TCRs generated with the MIRA antigen-specificity platform. Breadth was defined as the fraction of unique TCRs that were SARS-CoV-2-associated, and depth was defined as the fraction of total T cells that were SARS-CoV-2-associated. Using the MIRA data, every spike-specific TCR was mapped to the spike region that the TCR reacted to and assigned to either a CD4 or a CD8 class. Log10-transformed breadth and depth values were compared by one-way ANOVA with Sidak's multiple comparisons tests. The clones in this table, taken by TCRdb from immuneACCESS, are in-frame only. Not every clone is retained; where verified, under half of the shortfall comes from an unresolved V gene, and the cause of the rest is unknown. V, J and clone size were drawn from that table, and D and trimming were deduced from the DNA. The sample profile shows about 73,000 clones; about 91% of them were found once. The ten top clones hold 15% to 20% of the sample.

The sequence is built from TRBV5-1 and TRBJ2-6; a confident D gene designation cannot be given. The TCR was taken from an adult in good health. The source was peripheral blood, collected on day 0 of AZD1222 vaccination. The nucleotide sequence reads TGCGCCAGCAGCCCCGGCCAACCTGGGGCCAACGTCCTGACTTTC. Translated, it gives CASSPGQPGANVLTF.